The TCR beta chain described here comes from a study of T cell responses to AZD1222 COVID-19 vaccine. As for this clone: Its specificity is not known.

The CDR3 totals 12 residues. Germline values: CDR1 LNHDA, CDR2 SQIVND (reference sequence). Trimming stripped 5 bases from V and 3 bases from J, with 7 bases between. Study findings and constraints: It was only after the peak T cell response that any repertoires were sampled.

Assay: immunoSEQ multiplex PCR; the TCRdb copy retains only in-frame clones and omits some. This repertoire shows 180,000 or so clones, less than 95% found once; its top ten account for approximately 0.64%. The material sequenced was peripheral blood, taken on day 0 of AZD1222 vaccination. This TCR came from an adult in good health. This sequence joins TRBV19 and TRBJ1-2; D gene unclear. The CDR3 protein is CASSGGDYGYTF. DNA for the CDR3: TGTGCCAGTAGTGGCGGCGACTATGGCTACACCTTC. Using reference TRBV19 and TRBJ1-2 for the parts outside the CDR3, the full variable domain is DGGITQSPKYLFRKEGQNVTLSCEQNLNHDAMYWYRQDPGQGLRLIYYSQIVNDFQKGDIAEGYSVSREKKESFPLTVTSAQKNPTAFYLCASSGGDYGYTFGSGTRLTVV.